This is a list of T cell receptor beta chains from one sample in a study of blood T cell repertoires in COVID-19. Libraries were prepared by immunoSEQ multiplex PCR; TCRdb keeps only in-frame clonotypes and omits some of them. The sample has about 280,000 clones; around 85% are singletons. Sample: PBMCs or T cells enriched from blood (not recorded which). Receptors were obtained from a woman between 45 and 60 years old who had recovered from COVID-19. The CDR3 runs from the conserved cysteine through the conserved F or W. A D gene is named only where the DNA matches it firmly. A clone size is listed for some rows: how often the clone was seen (once, few, many), or a class if it is expanded.

CDR3 DNA: TGTGCCAGCAGCTTGGGGGCGAATTCACCCCTCCACTTT; CDR3 protein: CASSLGANSPLHF; CDR3 length: 13; J gene: TRBJ1-6; V gene: TRBV7-9; D gene: .; clone size: few
CDR3 DNA: TGTGCCAGCAGCTTTAACAGGAACTATGGCTACACCTTC; CDR3 protein: CASSFNRNYGYTF; CDR3 length: 13; J gene: TRBJ1-2; V gene: TRBV7-8; D gene: .; clone size: .
CDR3 DNA: TGTGCCTTGGGGAGGGGGAGAGGAGAGGAAAAACTGTTTTTT; CDR3 protein: CALGRGRGEEKLFF; CDR3 length: 14; J gene: TRBJ1-4; V gene: TRBV30; D gene: .; clone size: .
CDR3 DNA: TGTGCCAGCAGTTACTCGTCTAGCGGACAAGAGACCCAGTACTTC; CDR3 protein: CASSYSSSGQETQYF; CDR3 length: 15; J gene: TRBJ2-5; V gene: TRBV6-5; D gene: TRBD2; clone size: .
CDR3 DNA: TGTGCCAGCAGCAAAATTACCCGGGGGAGCATGAGGCCCCTATCAGTCTATGGCTACACCTTC; CDR3 protein: CASSKITRGSMRPLSVYGYTF; CDR3 length: 21; J gene: TRBJ1-2; V gene: TRBV21-1; D gene: .; clone size: .
CDR3 DNA: TGTGCCAGCAGTTCACTCCCCAGGGCGAACACCGGGGAGCTGTTTTTT; CDR3 protein: CASSSLPRANTGELFF; CDR3 length: 16; J gene: TRBJ2-2; V gene: TRBV6-5; D gene: .; clone size: .
CDR3 DNA: TGTGCCAGCAGGTTGAGCAGGGGAGGGTCACCCCTCCACTTT; CDR3 protein: CASRLSRGGSPLHF; CDR3 length: 14; J gene: TRBJ1-6; V gene: TRBV28; D gene: .; clone size: .
CDR3 DNA: TGTGCCAGCAGCTTCACAGGGATGGGGGAGCTGTTTTTT; CDR3 protein: CASSFTGMGELFF; CDR3 length: 13; J gene: TRBJ2-2; V gene: TRBV7-3; D gene: .; clone size: .
CDR3 DNA: TGTGCCAGCAGTTTGTCAGGGTGGGGCACAGATACGCAGTATTTT; CDR3 protein: CASSLSGWGTDTQYF; CDR3 length: 15; J gene: TRBJ2-3; V gene: TRBV27; D gene: .; clone size: once
CDR3 DNA: TGTGCCAGCAGCCTCCCCGGGCGACTAGCGGGAGTCTACAATGAGCAGTTCTTC; CDR3 protein: CASSLPGRLAGVYNEQFF; CDR3 length: 18; J gene: TRBJ2-1; V gene: TRBV4-2; D gene: TRBD2; clone size: .
CDR3 DNA: TGTGCCAGCAGTTCCCCCAACTCCTACAATGAGCAGTTCTTC; CDR3 protein: CASSSPNSYNEQFF; CDR3 length: 14; J gene: TRBJ2-1; V gene: TRBV27; D gene: .; clone size: .
CDR3 DNA: TGTGCCAGCAGCTTGTCGTTCAAGGGGAGTGGTCGACTAGCGAGTCCCAATGAGCAGTTCTTC; CDR3 protein: CASSLSFKGSGRLASPNEQFF; CDR3 length: 21; J gene: TRBJ2-1; V gene: TRBV7-8; D gene: TRBD2; clone size: .
CDR3 DNA: TGTGCCAGTAGTGCAGGACAGGGGGCGTCTGGCTACACCTTC; CDR3 protein: CASSAGQGASGYTF; CDR3 length: 14; J gene: TRBJ1-2; V gene: TRBV19; D gene: TRBD1; clone size: .
CDR3 DNA: TGTGCCAGCAGTGAACCGAGGGCGAAAAATGAGCAGTTCTTC; CDR3 protein: CASSEPRAKNEQFF; CDR3 length: 14; J gene: TRBJ2-1; V gene: TRBV25-1; D gene: .; clone size: .
CDR3 DNA: TGTGCCAGCAGCGTAGAACAGGGTTTTTCCAATGAGCAGTTCTTC; CDR3 protein: CASSVEQGFSNEQFF; CDR3 length: 15; J gene: TRBJ2-1; V gene: TRBV9; D gene: .; clone size: .
CDR3 DNA: TGTGCCAGCAGTTTACGGGTGACAGGGGGGAAAGATACGCAGTATTTT; CDR3 protein: CASSLRVTGGKDTQYF; CDR3 length: 16; J gene: TRBJ2-3; V gene: TRBV28; D gene: TRBD1; clone size: .
CDR3 DNA: TGCGCCAGCAGCTTGGGGGCCCGGGGAGGAAGGGACTACACCTTC; CDR3 protein: CASSLGARGGRDYTF; CDR3 length: 15; J gene: TRBJ1-2; V gene: TRBV5-1; D gene: .; clone size: once
CDR3 DNA: TGTGCCAGCAGTCCCGCGGGGAAGGGTGAAAAACTGTTTTTT; CDR3 protein: CASSPAGKGEKLFF; CDR3 length: 14; J gene: TRBJ1-4; V gene: TRBV13; D gene: .; clone size: .
CDR3 DNA: TGTGCCAGCAGCCAAGATCCAAGAGCTGAAGCTTTCTTT; CDR3 protein: CASSQDPRAEAFF; CDR3 length: 13; J gene: TRBJ1-1; V gene: TRBV14; D gene: .; clone size: .
CDR3 DNA: TGTGCCAGCAGTTTCAGGGAAAACTATGGCTACACCTTC; CDR3 protein: CASSFRENYGYTF; CDR3 length: 13; J gene: TRBJ1-2; V gene: TRBV27; D gene: .; clone size: .
CDR3 DNA: TGTGCCAGCTCTCTCGACTCTAATAGCAATCAGCCCCAGCATTTT; CDR3 protein: CASSLDSNSNQPQHF; CDR3 length: 15; J gene: TRBJ1-5; V gene: TRBV6-5; D gene: .; clone size: .
CDR3 DNA: TGTGCCAGCAGATCGCCAGGGGTCTATGGCTACACCTTC; CDR3 protein: CASRSPGVYGYTF; CDR3 length: 13; J gene: TRBJ1-2; V gene: TRBV27; D gene: .; clone size: .
CDR3 DNA: TGCGCCAGCAGCTTGTTAGCGGGAGGGCCCGATGAGCAGTTCTTC; CDR3 protein: CASSLLAGGPDEQFF; CDR3 length: 15; J gene: TRBJ2-1; V gene: TRBV5-1; D gene: TRBD2; clone size: .
CDR3 DNA: TGCGCCAGCTTCTACAGGGGGACCGGGGAGCTGTTTTTT; CDR3 protein: CASFYRGTGELFF; CDR3 length: 13; J gene: TRBJ2-2; V gene: TRBV5-1; D gene: TRBD1; clone size: .
CDR3 DNA: TGTGCCTGGAGTGTCTCAGGATACGAGCAGTACTTC; CDR3 protein: CAWSVSGYEQYF; CDR3 length: 12; J gene: TRBJ2-7; V gene: TRBV30; D gene: .; clone size: .
CDR3 DNA: TGTGCCAGCAGTTGGGTCGGGAACAATCAGCCCCAGCATTTT; CDR3 protein: CASSWVGNNQPQHF; CDR3 length: 14; J gene: TRBJ1-5; V gene: TRBV28; D gene: .; clone size: .
CDR3 DNA: TGTGCCTGGAGTGTACGGGGGGTCCGTTATGGCTACACCTTC; CDR3 protein: CAWSVRGVRYGYTF; CDR3 length: 14; J gene: TRBJ1-2; V gene: TRBV30; D gene: .; clone size: .
CDR3 DNA: TGTGCCAGCAGCCAAATATCGGGGAACTACGAGCAGTACTTC; CDR3 protein: CASSQISGNYEQYF; CDR3 length: 14; J gene: TRBJ2-7; V gene: TRBV14; D gene: .; clone size: .
CDR3 DNA: TGTGCCAGCAGCCAAGCGAGACAGAGGCTGGTCACTGAAGCTTTCTTT; CDR3 protein: CASSQARQRLVTEAFF; CDR3 length: 16; J gene: TRBJ1-1; V gene: TRBV4-2; D gene: .; clone size: .
CDR3 DNA: TGCAGTGCTACCCACAGTGGTGTAGCTTTCTTT; CDR3 protein: CSATHSGVAFF; CDR3 length: 11; J gene: TRBJ1-1; V gene: TRBV20-1; D gene: .; clone size: .
CDR3 DNA: TGTGCCTGGAGTGTAAGAGGGAGAGGTACCGGGGAGCTGTTTTTT; CDR3 protein: CAWSVRGRGTGELFF; CDR3 length: 15; J gene: TRBJ2-2; V gene: TRBV30; D gene: .; clone size: .
CDR3 DNA: TGCGCCAGCAGCCTCCACGGAGTAGCGGGAGGATCTAAAGAGACCCAGTACTTC; CDR3 protein: CASSLHGVAGGSKETQYF; CDR3 length: 18; J gene: TRBJ2-5; V gene: TRBV5-1; D gene: TRBD2; clone size: .
CDR3 DNA: TGTGCCAGCAGTTCCCCGGGACAGGGGAGTACTGAAGCTTTCTTT; CDR3 protein: CASSSPGQGSTEAFF; CDR3 length: 15; J gene: TRBJ1-1; V gene: TRBV28; D gene: TRBD1; clone size: .
CDR3 DNA: TGTGCCAGCAGCTTAGAATCTAACACTGAAGCTTTCTTT; CDR3 protein: CASSLESNTEAFF; CDR3 length: 13; J gene: TRBJ1-1; V gene: TRBV7-2; D gene: .; clone size: .
CDR3 DNA: TGTGCCAGCTCAGACAGGGCCGGTGAGCAGTTCTTC; CDR3 protein: CASSDRAGEQFF; CDR3 length: 12; J gene: TRBJ2-1; V gene: TRBV18; D gene: TRBD1; clone size: .
CDR3 DNA: TGCAGCGTCGGGGTATTCCGGGACAGGGGCACCGGGGAGCTGTTTTTT; CDR3 protein: CSVGVFRDRGTGELFF; CDR3 length: 16; J gene: TRBJ2-2; V gene: TRBV29-1; D gene: TRBD1; clone size: few
CDR3 DNA: TGTGCCAGCAGCGGCAACTCGGGACAGGGGGACGAAAAACTGTTTTTT; CDR3 protein: CASSGNSGQGDEKLFF; CDR3 length: 16; J gene: TRBJ1-4; V gene: TRBV7-9; D gene: TRBD1; clone size: .
CDR3 DNA: TGCAGCGTTGTGGAGGTCAACGAGCAGTACTTC; CDR3 protein: CSVVEVNEQYF; CDR3 length: 11; J gene: TRBJ2-7; V gene: TRBV29-1; D gene: .; clone size: .
CDR3 DNA: TGTGCCAGCAGCTCTTGGGGGAGCGGGATAGGAGATACGCAGTATTTT; CDR3 protein: CASSSWGSGIGDTQYF; CDR3 length: 16; J gene: TRBJ2-3; V gene: TRBV7-2; D gene: TRBD2; clone size: once
CDR3 DNA: TGTGGCGGACAGGACCAAGCTAACTATGGCTACACCTTC; CDR3 protein: CGGQDQANYGYTF; CDR3 length: 13; J gene: TRBJ1-2; V gene: TRBV2; D gene: TRBD1; clone size: .
CDR3 DNA: TGTGCCAGCAGCTTCGCGGGGGGGGCGGCGCAGTATTTT; CDR3 protein: CASSFAGGAAQYF; CDR3 length: 13; J gene: TRBJ2-3; V gene: TRBV11-2; D gene: TRBD2; clone size: .
CDR3 DNA: TGTGCCAGTAGTAGGGGAGTAGACAGGGAACATCAGCCCCAGCATTTT; CDR3 protein: CASSRGVDREHQPQHF; CDR3 length: 16; J gene: TRBJ1-5; V gene: TRBV19; D gene: TRBD1; clone size: .
CDR3 DNA: TGTGCCAGCAGCTTGGCAGGGGGCGAAGGGGAGACCCAGTACTTC; CDR3 protein: CASSLAGGEGETQYF; CDR3 length: 15; J gene: TRBJ2-5; V gene: TRBV7-6; D gene: TRBD1; clone size: .
CDR3 DNA: TGTGCCGGAAGACAGGGAACCTCTAATGAAAAACTGTTTTTT; CDR3 protein: CAGRQGTSNEKLFF; CDR3 length: 14; J gene: TRBJ1-4; V gene: TRBV2; D gene: TRBD1; clone size: .
CDR3 DNA: TGCGCCAGCAGTAGCGCCTACCCCCCAGATACGCAGTATTTT; CDR3 protein: CASSSAYPPDTQYF; CDR3 length: 14; J gene: TRBJ2-3; V gene: TRBV5-1; D gene: .; clone size: once
CDR3 DNA: TGTGCCAGTAGTTTTGGAGGACACAATGAGCAGTTCTTC; CDR3 protein: CASSFGGHNEQFF; CDR3 length: 13; J gene: TRBJ2-1; V gene: TRBV19; D gene: .; clone size: .
CDR3 DNA: TGTGCCAGCCCTGCCCTAGACAGGGGCACCTACGAGCAGTACTTC; CDR3 protein: CASPALDRGTYEQYF; CDR3 length: 15; J gene: TRBJ2-7; V gene: TRBV6-5; D gene: TRBD1; clone size: .
CDR3 DNA: TGTGCCAGTAGTATGGGGACTAGCTCGAATGAGCAGTTCTTC; CDR3 protein: CASSMGTSSNEQFF; CDR3 length: 14; J gene: TRBJ2-1; V gene: TRBV19; D gene: TRBD2; clone size: .
CDR3 DNA: TGTGCCAGCAGTGAATCGGTCCCCCGACAGGGGGCGAACACTGAAGCTTTCTTT; CDR3 protein: CASSESVPRQGANTEAFF; CDR3 length: 18; J gene: TRBJ1-1; V gene: TRBV6-1; D gene: TRBD1; clone size: .
CDR3 DNA: TGTGCCACCAGTGATCCGGGACTAGCGGGAGGTAATGAGCAGTTCTTC; CDR3 protein: CATSDPGLAGGNEQFF; CDR3 length: 16; J gene: TRBJ2-1; V gene: TRBV24-1; D gene: TRBD2; clone size: .
CDR3 DNA: TGTGCCAGCACCCGGGGGAGCCCAGATACGCAGTATTTT; CDR3 protein: CASTRGSPDTQYF; CDR3 length: 13; J gene: TRBJ2-3; V gene: TRBV12-3/TRBV12-4; D gene: .; clone size: once
CDR3 DNA: TGTGCCAGCAGCCAAGGGTCAGGGACAGATACGCAGTATTTT; CDR3 protein: CASSQGSGTDTQYF; CDR3 length: 14; J gene: TRBJ2-3; V gene: TRBV3-1/TRBV3-2; D gene: .; clone size: .
CDR3 DNA: TGTGCCAGCAGCCCACAGGGGGGGCGTTTCTCTGGAAACACCATATATTTT; CDR3 protein: CASSPQGGRFSGNTIYF; CDR3 length: 17; J gene: TRBJ1-3; V gene: TRBV9; D gene: TRBD1; clone size: .
CDR3 DNA: TGTGCCAGCAGCTTATTAGCGGGAGGTCGCACAGATACGCAGTATTTT; CDR3 protein: CASSLLAGGRTDTQYF; CDR3 length: 16; J gene: TRBJ2-3; V gene: TRBV5-4; D gene: TRBD2; clone size: .
CDR3 DNA: TGTGCCAGCAGTTACACGAGGGAAAAACTGTTTTTT; CDR3 protein: CASSYTREKLFF; CDR3 length: 12; J gene: TRBJ1-4; V gene: TRBV6-5; D gene: .; clone size: .
CDR3 DNA: TGTGCCAGCAGTTCCCTCAGGGGAAGTTCACCCCTCCACTTT; CDR3 protein: CASSSLRGSSPLHF; CDR3 length: 14; J gene: TRBJ1-6; V gene: TRBV6-5; D gene: .; clone size: .